Listed below are T cell receptor beta chains from one sample, sequenced in a study of CD8 T cells in Susac syndrome. TCRdb reprocessed the immunoSEQ multiplex PCR reads with MiXCR, giving one entry per CDR3 protein. The table shows over 80,000 distinct CDR3 sequences, with about 93% occurring only once. Sequencing was carried out using CD8+ T cells from PBMCs. All receptors come from a human donor in good health. Each CDR3 is given with its conserved first and last residue. A D gene is named only where the DNA matches it firmly. Part of the rows lack a size; the others show once, few, many or a class for expanded clones.

TRBV2,TRBD2,TRBJ2-5,NA,TGTGCCAGCAGTTCTTACCTAGCGGTCACGGGGGAGACCCAGTACTTC,CASSSYLAVTGETQYF
TRBV29-1,TRBD1,TRBJ2-7,NA,TGCAGCGTTCACAGGGGGCTGGGGAACGAGCAGTACTTC,CSVHRGLGNEQYF
TRBV4-2,TRBD1,TRBJ1-2,NA,TGTGCCAGCAGCCAAGATCTGGGACAGCTTAACTATGGCTACACCTTC,CASSQDLGQLNYGYTF
TRBV27,NA,TRBJ2-3,NA,TGTGCCAGCAGTCCCGGCCTGAGCTCCAATCCCACCACAGATACGCAGTATTTT,CASSPGLSSNPTTDTQYF
TRBV16,NA,TRBJ1-4,NA,TGTGCCAGCAGCCACGGGGGGGGAGATGAAAAACTGTTTTTT,CASSHGGGDEKLFF
TRBV12-5,NA,TRBJ1-1,NA,TGTGCTAGTGGTCTCCAGTCTGAAGCTTTCTTT,CASGLQSEAFF
TRBV19,NA,TRBJ2-5,NA,TGTGCCAGTAGTATAGATGGGGGTCGTTCCCAGTACTTC,CASSIDGGRSQYF
TRBV2,NA,TRBJ2-7,NA,TGTGCCAGCTTGGACAGCTACGAGCAGTACTTC,CASLDSYEQYF
TRBV30,NA,TRBJ2-7,NA,TGTGCCTGGAGGGGAGACAGTCACGAGCAGTACTTC,CAWRGDSHEQYF
TRBV13,NA,TRBJ1-1,NA,TGTGCCAGCAGCTTAGTCCGCATAAACACTGAAGCTTTCTTT,CASSLVRINTEAFF
TRBV19,TRBD1,TRBJ2-7,NA,TGTGCCAGTGCCCGAGGGACAGGGGGCCTCCCCTACGAGCAGTACTTC,CASARGTGGLPYEQYF
TRBV6-4,TRBD2,TRBJ2-2,NA,TGTGCCAGCAGTAGGACTAGCGGGAACACCGGGGAGCTGTTTTTT,CASSRTSGNTGELFF
TRBV29-1,NA,TRBJ1-3,NA,TGCAGCGTAAAGGACCCTGGAAACACCATATATTTT,CSVKDPGNTIYF
TRBV4-1,TRBD1,TRBJ1-5,NA,TGCGCCAGCAGCCAACAGGGGGCAAGCAATCAGCCCCAGCATTTT,CASSQQGASNQPQHF
TRBV7-3,NA,TRBJ1-2,NA,TGTGCCAGCCCTGGACGACATGGCTACACCTTC,CASPGRHGYTF
TRBV5-1,NA,TRBJ2-2,NA,TGCGCCAGCAGCAGCCGGGACAAGAACACCGGGGAGCTGTTTTTT,CASSSRDKNTGELFF
TRBV13,TRBD2,TRBJ2-7,NA,TGTGCCAGCAGCTCAAGACTAGCGGGGACCTACGAGCAGTACTTC,CASSSRLAGTYEQYF
TRBV20-1,TRBD2,TRBJ2-3,NA,TGCAGTTTAATATCTACTAGCGGTCCCTTCGGCGATACGCAGTATTTT,CSLISTSGPFGDTQYF
TRBV28,NA,TRBJ2-7,NA,TGTGCCAGCAGCCTGACAGCGACTTCCTACGAGCAGTACTTC,CASSLTATSYEQYF
TRBV18,TRBD1,TRBJ1-1,NA,TGTGCCAGCTCACAGGGGGCGATGGGCACTGAAGCTTTCTTT,CASSQGAMGTEAFF
TRBV14,NA,TRBJ2-3,NA,TGTGCCAGCAGCCGGTCCTCGTTGTCTGATACGCAGTATTTT,CASSRSSLSDTQYF
TRBV9,NA,TRBJ2-3,NA,TGTGCCAGCAGCGTCGGGCAGACCACAGATACGCAGTATTTT,CASSVGQTTDTQYF
TRBV19,NA,TRBJ2-7,NA,TGTGCCAGTAGTGATGGCGTTTCGGGCTACGAGCAGTACTTC,CASSDGVSGYEQYF
TRBV20-1,NA,TRBJ2-5,NA,TGCAGTGCTAGAGAGGGAGACTGGCTCCAAGAGACCCAGTACTTC,CSAREGDWLQETQYF
TRBV4-2,NA,TRBJ2-1,NA,TGTGCCAGCAGCGGGGGGGCCAGCTCCTACAATGAGCAGTTCTTC,CASSGGASSYNEQFF
TRBV9,NA,TRBJ2-3,NA,TGTGCCAGCAGCCCCCACCGGTCGCGGGGACCCACAGATACGCAGTATTTT,CASSPHRSRGPTDTQYF
TRBV5-1,TRBD1,TRBJ2-7,once,TGCGCCAGCGGGACAGGGTTCTACGAGCAGTACTTC,CASGTGFYEQYF
TRBV6-5,NA,TRBJ2-5,NA,TGTGCCAGCAGTTACCAAACAGGTGCGATGGAGACCCAGTACTTC,CASSYQTGAMETQYF
TRBV19,TRBD2,TRBJ2-7,NA,TGTGCCAGTAGTATCGCGGGGGGAACCTACGAGCAGTACTTC,CASSIAGGTYEQYF
TRBV6-1,NA,TRBJ1-2,NA,TGTGCCAGCAGTGAAGCCGGGGGACTAACACTGGGCTACACCTTC,CASSEAGGLTLGYTF
TRBV2,NA,TRBJ1-6,NA,TGTGCCAGCAGTGTAGCGGACAGCTTAAATAATTCACCCCTCCACTTT,CASSVADSLNNSPLHF
TRBV5-6,NA,TRBJ2-5,NA,TGTGCCAGCAGCTTGGTCAGCAGGCGGACCCAGTACTTC,CASSLVSRRTQYF
TRBV3-1,NA,TRBJ2-7,NA,TGTGCCAGCAGCCCCACAGGTTACTACGAGCAGTACTTC,CASSPTGYYEQYF
TRBV7-2,TRBD1,TRBJ1-2,NA,TGTGCCAGCAGCAAACAACAGGGGGTGGCCGGCCATGGCTACACCTTC,CASSKQQGVAGHGYTF
TRBV27,NA,TRBJ1-2,NA,TGTGCCAGCAGTTTCGCGACGGCCTATGGCTACACCTTC,CASSFATAYGYTF
TRBV7-2,TRBD2,TRBJ2-7,NA,TGTGCCAGCAGCTTTAGCGGGAGAGCCTACGAGCAGTACTTC,CASSFSGRAYEQYF
TRBV5-6,NA,TRBJ1-4,NA,TGTGCCAGCAGCCGCCTTGTTGCGAATGAAAAACTGTTTTTT,CASSRLVANEKLFF
TRBV29-1,NA,TRBJ1-2,NA,TGCAGCGTTGAAGATAATGGGCTATATGGCTACACCTTC,CSVEDNGLYGYTF
TRBV13,NA,TRBJ1-2,NA,TGTGCCAGCAGCTCCCCGGGCACAGGGAACTATGGCTACACCTTC,CASSSPGTGNYGYTF
TRBV2,TRBD2,TRBJ2-7,once,TGTGCCAGCCAAATAGCGGGGGGTTACGAGCAGTACTTC,CASQIAGGYEQYF